The clone carrying this TCR beta chain has just one count. Sequencing used immunoSEQ multiplex PCR; TCRdb keeps in-frame clones, though not all of them. The sample contains about 140,000 clones, under 95% of which appear only once. These data belong to a study of control samples from healthy donors and cancer patients. Looked up from germline, CDR1 is WNHNN and CDR2 is SYGVQD (reference sequence). CDR3 size: 11 residues. V lost 2 bases and J lost 6, with 2 bases in between. The TCR originated in a man aged 35-49 years in good health. V usage is TRBV10-1 and J usage is TRBJ1-5; no firm D call. Sequencing input: blood. The CDR3 protein is CASSESQPQHF. DNA of the CDR3: TGCGCCAGCAGTGAGAGTCAGCCCCAGCATTTT.